The 3 T cell receptor beta chains reported below all come from one sample, sequenced in a study of identical twins. In TCRdb, the 5' RACE reads were re-called with MiXCR into one record per CDR3 protein. Among under 500,000 distinct CDR3 sequences listed, over 11% were seen once. These same records also appear under a second study, on yellow fever vaccine responses in identical twins.

Sequenced material: CD4+ T cells sorted from blood. These receptors came from a young woman in good health.

The CDR3 spells CASSLVASVDGELFF. In DNA form, the CDR3 reads TGTGCCAGCAGCTTAGTCGCTAGCGTTGACGGGGAGCTGTTTTTT. V gene TRBV5-6 combines with J gene TRBJ2-2, with a tentative D call TRBD2 (6 bases). Germline-derived CDR1 and CDR2 are SGHDT and YYEEEE. The CDR3 consists of 15 residues. Trimming took off 2 bases at V and 7 bases at J, with 15 bases between the two ends.

This clonotype was picked up many times. V usage is TRBV5-1 and J usage is TRBJ2-7, with 9 nucleotides matching TRBD1. The length of the CDR3 is 14 residues. V lost 0 bases, J lost 3 bases, and 1 base stayed unmatched. Germline V gives CDR1 SGHRS, CDR2 YFSETQ. CDR3 in amino acids: CASSLGTGVYEQYF. The CDR3 nucleotides are TGCGCCAGCAGCTTGGGGACAGGGGTCTACGAGCAGTACTTC. Supplemented by reference TRBV5-1 and TRBJ2-7, the full variable domain reads KAGVTQTPRYLIKTRGQQVTLSCSPISGHRSVSWYQQTPGQGLQFLFEYFSETQRNKGNFPGRFSGRQFSNSRSEMNVSTLELGDSALYLCASSLGTGVYEQYFGPGTRLTVT.

The CDR3 nucleotides are TGTGCCACCAGCAGAGGGGCGGGGGCGAGGAGGACTGAAGCTTTCTTT. Amino acids: CATSRGAGARRTEAFF. The chain links TRBV15 to TRBJ1-1; the D gene is possibly TRBD1 (6 bases). Germline CDR1 is LNHNV and CDR2 is YYDKDF (reference sequence). V lost 1 base and J lost 5, with 17 bases in between. The CDR3 sequence is 16 residues long.